These 21 T cell receptor beta chains came from one sample sequenced in a study of cytomegalovirus exposure and HLA in healthy donors. The PCR was carried out with 60 Vbeta primers and 13 Jbeta primers. TCRdb keeps only in-frame clones here, not all; method: immunoSEQ multiplex PCR. Among a few hundred thousand clones listed, 80% were seen once. Sequenced sample: PBMCs. These receptors were obtained from a girl aged 2-10 years in good health and CMV-seronegative.

This sequence joins TRBV28 and TRBJ2-1, with TRBD2 matching 13 bases. CDR3 length equals 15 residues. Germline CDR1 MDHEN, CDR2 SYDVKM. The V gene end was trimmed by 10 bases and the J gene end by 7 bases; junction bases not matched to a gene: 10. The CDR3 DNA reads TGTGCCACCACTCGGACTAGCGGGAGTGGAAATGAGCAGTTCTTC. It is translated as CATTRTSGSGNEQFF. Using reference TRBV28 and TRBJ2-1 for the parts outside the CDR3, the full variable domain is DVKVTQSSRYLVKRTGEKVFLECVQDMDHENMFWYRQDPGLGLRLIYFSYDVKMKEKGDIPEGYSVSREKKERFSLILESASTNQTSMYLCATTRTSGSGNEQFFGPGTRLTVL.

This clone has more than one count but fewer than ten. The chain combines TRBV5-1 with TRBJ2-7; 10 nucleotides match TRBD1. Looked up from germline, CDR1 is SGHRS and CDR2 is YFSETQ. The ends lost 4 bases at V and 3 bases at J; junction bases unmatched: 7. This CDR3 comprises 15 residues. CDR3 loop: CASSPAGTGDYEQYF. As DNA, the CDR3 is TGCGCCAGCAGCCCCGCCGGGACAGGGGACTACGAGCAGTACTTC.

This chain connects TRBV5-1 to TRBJ2-7; weak D call: TRBD2 (6 bases). The CDR3 has 14 residues. Per the germline V gene, CDR1 is SGHRS and CDR2 is YFSETQ. The V end lost 0 bases, the J end lost 5 bases, and 12 bases lay between the germline ends. CDR3 residues: CASSLGGEMNEQYF. The CDR3 DNA reads TGCGCCAGCAGCTTGGGGGGGGAGATGAACGAGCAGTACTTC.

The CDR3 nucleotides read TGTGCCAGCAGCGTAGCTATGGCAGGGGCGCGGTATGAGCAGTTCTTC. Its protein product is CASSVAMAGARYEQFF. The gene calls are TRBV9 and TRBJ2-1, with D possibly TRBD1 on 6 matching bases. Germline values: CDR1 SGDLS, CDR2 YYNGEE. The CDR3 spans 16 residues. The V end was cut by 0 bases, the J end by 8 bases, with 18 bases between.

The V and J genes are TRBV19 and TRBJ1-3; D may be TRBD1 (6 bases). This CDR3 comprises 15 residues. The V end was cut by 7 bases, the J end by 2 bases, with 15 bases between. Per the germline V gene, CDR1 is LNHDA and CDR2 is SQIVND (reference sequence). The CDR3 protein is CASTARAGAGNTIYF. The DNA for the CDR3 is TGTGCCAGTACGGCGAGGGCAGGGGCTGGAAACACCATATATTTT.

A word on this clone: At one of its ends the junction is not consistent with the germline gene, which may arise from a read error. This chain links TRBV7-9 with TRBJ1-1; tentatively, D is TRBD1 (6 bases). Looked up from germline, CDR1 is SEHNR and CDR2 is FQNEAQ (reference sequence). CDR3 length equals 15 residues. The chain's CDR3 is CSSSLATGWNTEAFF. In DNA form, the CDR3 reads TGTTCCAGCAGCTTAGCGACAGGTTGGAACACTGAAGCTTTCTTT. Together with reference TRBV7-9 and TRBJ1-1, the CDR3 gives the full variable domain: DTGVSQNPRHKITKRGQNVTFRCDPISEHNRLYWYRQTLGQGPEFLTYFQNEAQLEKSRLLSDRFSAERPKGSFSTLEIQRTEQGDSAMYLCSSSLATGWNTEAFFGQGTRLTVV.

This clone was counted only a few times. J is TRBJ2-7 and V is TRBV5-1; TRBD1 matches 7 bases. Germline loops: CDR1 SGHRS, CDR2 YFSETQ. J lost 2 bases, V lost 2 bases, and 7 bases had no gene match. This CDR3 has 15 amino acids. This CDR3 is CASSFTGTDPYEQYF. In DNA, the CDR3 is TGCGCCAGCAGCTTTACCGGGACAGACCCCTACGAGCAGTACTTC.

This clone was recorded a few times. The CDR3 nucleotides read TGTGCCAGCAGTCGTCACCAGACAGGGAATGAAAAACTGTTTTTT. Translating gives CASSRHQTGNEKLFF. The V and J genes are TRBV28 and TRBJ1-4, with 7 bases lining up with TRBD1. With 5 bases clipped from V and 5 bases from J, the junction kept 8 bases outside the gene matches. The CDR3 covers 15 residues. The V gene's germline CDR1 is MDHEN and CDR2 SYDVKM.

The V call is TRBV6-1, the J call TRBJ1-5; D not resolved. Germline V gene data show CDR1 as MNHNS and CDR2 as SASEGT. Trimming took off 1 base at V and 7 bases at J, with 11 bases between the two ends. This CDR3 region has 14 residues. CDR3 nucleotides: TGTGCCAGCAGTGAAGTCCTCGGCGGACAGCCCCAGCATTTT. This encodes CASSEVLGGQPQHF.

Remarks on this clone: One junction end does not reproduce the germline sequence, and a read error may be involved. The same CDR3 also results from other DNA sequences found in this sample. The chain has TRBV5-8 and TRBJ1-5; maybe TRBD1 (5 bases). This CDR3 is 15 amino acids long. CDR1 SGHTS and CDR2 YDEGEE come from the germline V gene. CDR3 loop: CASSSGLNSNQPQHF. The CDR3 DNA reads as TGTGCCAGCAGCTCGGGACTAAATAGCAATCAGCCTCAGCATTTT.

The chain couples TRBV14 to TRBJ2-7, with D possibly being TRBD1 (6 bases). The CDR3 covers 16 residues. Between the trimmed V and J ends, which lost 5 bases and 4 bases, there was a span of 21 bases. Germline CDR1 reads SGHDN; CDR2 reads FVKESK. CDR3 amino acids: CASSSRRGTRSYEQYF. DNA of the CDR3: TGTGCCAGCAGCTCCCGGAGAGGGACACGGTCGTACGAGCAGTACTTC. Complete variable domain (other parts from reference TRBV14 and TRBJ2-7): EAGVTQFPSHSVIEKGQTVTLRCDPISGHDNLYWYRRVMGKEIKFLLHFVKESKQDESGMPNNRFLAERTGGTYSTLKVQPAELEDSGVYFCASSSRRGTRSYEQYFGPGTRLTVT.

The chain joins TRBV18 to TRBJ1-4; 9 bases map to TRBD1. The J segment lost 8 bases and the V segment lost 3 bases, leaving 7 bases of the junction unmatched. The V gene's germline CDR1 is KGHSH and CDR2 LQKENI. CDR3 length equals 15 residues. CDR3 coding DNA: TGTGCCAGCTCACCCGGGACAGGGACTGGCGAAAAACTGTTTTTT. Encoded protein: CASSPGTGTGEKLFF.

Remarks on this clone: One end of the junction fails to match germline, which may point to a read error. The chain has TRBV7-9 and TRBJ1-5; TRBD1 matches 9 bases. Germline CDR1 and CDR2: SEHNR and FQNEAQ (reference sequence). CDR3 length equals 14 residues. The CDR3 reads CSSSFGTGTQPQHF. CDR3 sequence (DNA): TGTTCCAGCAGCTTTGGGACAGGGACTCAGCCCCAGCATTTT.

This clone was picked up one time. CDR3: CASSVSGGLNTGELFF. The CDR3 nucleotides read TGTGCCAGCAGCGTAAGCGGGGGGCTGAACACCGGGGAGCTGTTTTTT. This chain uses TRBV9 with TRBJ2-2; 9 bases match TRBD2. Germline V gene sequence: CDR1 SGDLS, CDR2 YYNGEE. This CDR3 is built from 16 residues. V was clipped by 1 base and J by 1 base; unmatched bases: 2. The variable domain in full, with the rest retrieved from reference TRBV9 and TRBJ2-2, is DSGVTQTPKHLITATGQRVTLRCSPRSGDLSVYWYQQSLDQGLQFLIQYYNGEERAKGNILERFSAQQFPDLHSELNLSSLELGDSALYFCASSVSGGLNTGELFFGEGSRLTVL.

V and J are TRBV5-1 and TRBJ1-5; the D is unclear. V lost 0 bases to trimming and J lost 0 bases, with 19 bases between them. Germline values: CDR1 SGHRS, CDR2 YFSETQ. The CDR3 sequence is 19 residues long. Here the CDR3 reads CASSLAVRYLPNSNQPQHF. CDR3 in DNA: TGCGCCAGCAGCTTGGCCGTCAGATATTTGCCAAATAGCAATCAGCCCCAGCATTTT.

This chain joins TRBV2 and TRBJ1-2; D is perhaps TRBD1 (5 bases). Trimming removed 2 bases at V and 2 bases at J, with 9 bases between. CDR1 and CDR2 (germline): SNHLY, FYNNEI. The CDR3 has 14 residues. This chain's CDR3 is CASSEMNRNYGYTF. The CDR3 coding sequence is TGTGCCAGCAGTGAAATGAACAGGAACTATGGCTACACCTTC.

This clone was detected once. The chain combines TRBV5-4 with TRBJ2-3; 9 bases line up with TRBD1. The V and J ends lost 2 bases and 7 bases, in that order; junction bases with no gene match: 8. The germline V gene encodes CDR1 SGHNT and CDR2 YYREEE (reference sequence). The CDR3 is 15 amino acids. The CDR3 sequence: CASSFAGQGLHTQYF. DNA of the CDR3: TGTGCCAGCAGCTTCGCTGGACAGGGGTTACATACGCAGTATTTT.

This rearrangement joins TRBV6-5 to TRBJ2-7; TRBD2 might be the D (5 bases). Germline assignment: CDR1 MNHEY and CDR2 SVGAGI. V was pared by 2 bases and J by 3 bases, with 14 bases between. This CDR3 has 15 residues. The CDR3 sequence is CASSYLRTSIYEQYF. CDR3 bases: TGTGCCAGCAGTTACCTCCGGACTTCCATCTACGAGCAGTACTTC.

This chain uses TRBV7-2 with TRBJ1-5; D is undetermined. Germline lookup yields CDR1 SGHTA and CDR2 FQGNSA. The CDR3 consists of 15 residues. V lost 2 bases, J lost 0 bases, and 8 bases lay in between. CDR3 region: CASSLLQNSNQPQHF. In DNA, the CDR3 is TGTGCCAGCAGCTTATTACAGAATAGCAATCAGCCCCAGCATTTT.

CDR3 in amino acids: CASLTEGRGNEQFF. The CDR3 region has the DNA TGTGCCAGCTTAACCGAGGGGCGGGGGAATGAGCAGTTCTTC. The chain joins TRBV7-9 to TRBJ2-1, with TRBD2 identical over 7 bases. With V trimmed by 8 bases and J by 7 bases, 11 bases remained unmatched. This CDR3 is 14 amino acids long. Germline CDR1 is SEHNR and CDR2 is FQNEAQ (reference sequence).

The chain couples TRBV9 to TRBJ2-7; 7 bases line up with TRBD1. The CDR3 spans 15 residues. Germline values: CDR1 SGDLS, CDR2 YYNGEE. V dropped 2 bases and J dropped 1; count of bases not matched to a gene: 6. The CDR3 is CASSVGQSYSYEQYF. CDR3 coding DNA: TGTGCCAGCAGCGTGGGACAGTCCTATTCCTACGAGCAGTACTTC.